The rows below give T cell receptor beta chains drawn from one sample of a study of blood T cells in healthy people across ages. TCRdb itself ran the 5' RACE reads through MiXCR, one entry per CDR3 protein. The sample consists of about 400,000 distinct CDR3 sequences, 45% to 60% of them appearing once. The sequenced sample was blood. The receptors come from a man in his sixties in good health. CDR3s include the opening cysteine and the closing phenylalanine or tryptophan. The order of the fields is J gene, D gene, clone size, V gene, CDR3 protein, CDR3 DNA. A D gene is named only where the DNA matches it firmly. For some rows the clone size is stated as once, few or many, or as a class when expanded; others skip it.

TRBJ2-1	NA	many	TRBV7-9	CASSARRSSYNEQFF	TGTGCCAGCAGCGCAAGGCGGAGCTCCTACAATGAGCAGTTCTTC
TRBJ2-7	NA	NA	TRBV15	CATSRDGGLAYEQYF	TGTGCCACCAGCAGAGATGGGGGACTCGCCTACGAGCAGTACTTC
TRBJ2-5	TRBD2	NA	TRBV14	CASSNLAGLKETQYF	TGTGCCAGCAGCAACCTAGCGGGATTAAAAGAGACCCAGTACTTC
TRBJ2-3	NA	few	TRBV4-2	CASSQVGGGDTQYF	TGTGCCAGCAGCCAAGTGGGTGGGGGAGATACGCAGTATTTT
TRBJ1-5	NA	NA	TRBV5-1	CASSLGGDKPQHF	TGCGCCAGCAGCTTGGGCGGGGACAAGCCCCAGCATTTT
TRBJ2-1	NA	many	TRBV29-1	CSVDKRGRNNEQFF	TGCAGCGTTGATAAAAGGGGTCGGAACAATGAGCAGTTCTTC
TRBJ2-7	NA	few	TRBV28	CASVGTSSYEQYF	TGTGCCAGCGTTGGGACGAGTTCCTACGAGCAGTACTTC
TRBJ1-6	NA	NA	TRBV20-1	CSAIRDVRGSLHF	TGCAGTGCTATCAGGGACGTCCGTGGGTCCCTCCACTTT
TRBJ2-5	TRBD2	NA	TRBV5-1	CASSSTSGRALETQYF	TGCGCCAGCAGCTCGACTAGCGGGAGGGCCTTAGAGACCCAGTACTTC
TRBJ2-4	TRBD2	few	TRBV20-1	CSALAGGTSKNIQYF	TGCAGTGCCCTAGCGGGAGGTACTTCCAAAAACATTCAGTACTTC
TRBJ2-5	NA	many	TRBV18	CASSTYQETQYF	TGTGCCAGCAGCACGTACCAAGAGACCCAGTACTTC
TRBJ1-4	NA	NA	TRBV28	CASSLEWVGGGEEKLFF	TGTGCCAGCAGTTTAGAATGGGTAGGGGGGGGAGAAGAAAAACTGTTTTTT
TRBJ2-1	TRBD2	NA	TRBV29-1	CSGLLAPSYNEQFF	TGCAGCGGCTTACTAGCGCCCTCATACAATGAGCAGTTCTTC
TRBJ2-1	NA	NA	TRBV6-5	CASSPRQNNEQFF	TGTGCCAGCAGCCCACGACAGAACAATGAGCAGTTCTTC
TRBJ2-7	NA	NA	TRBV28	CASSSLQGGEQYF	TGTGCCAGCAGCTCGTTACAGGGTGGAGAGCAGTACTTC
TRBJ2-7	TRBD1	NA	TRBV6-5	CASSYRDRGRYEQYF	TGTGCCAGCAGTTACCGGGACAGGGGAAGGTACGAGCAGTACTTC
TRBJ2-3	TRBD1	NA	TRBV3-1	CASSHPQRGQGRDTQYF	TGTGCCAGCAGCCACCCCCAGCGGGGACAGGGGAGAGATACGCAGTATTTT
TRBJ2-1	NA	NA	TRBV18	CASSPPVRNEQFF	TGTGCCAGCTCACCACCGGTTAGGAATGAGCAGTTCTTC
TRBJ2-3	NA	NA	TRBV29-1	CSVEKGGELDTQYF	TGCAGCGTTGAAAAGGGCGGGGAATTGGATACGCAGTATTTT
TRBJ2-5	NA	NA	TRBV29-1	CSVVTPRSTYF	TGCAGCGTTGTGACCCCAAGGTCTACGTACTTC
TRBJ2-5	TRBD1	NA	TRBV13	CASSLGIGDRQETQYF	TGTGCCAGCAGCTTAGGAATCGGGGACAGACAAGAGACCCAGTACTTC
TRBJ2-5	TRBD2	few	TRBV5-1	CASSGGAGNQETQYF	TGCGCCAGCAGCGGGGGAGCGGGGAACCAAGAGACCCAGTACTTC
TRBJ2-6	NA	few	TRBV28	CASSSRERGANVLTF	TGTGCCAGCAGTTCCAGGGAGCGCGGGGCCAACGTCCTGACTTTC
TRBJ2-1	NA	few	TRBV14	CASSQAPHPPYNEQFF	TGTGCCAGCAGCCAAGCTCCCCATCCCCCTTACAATGAGCAGTTCTTC